The subject of this entry is one TCR beta chain. Sequenced by immunoSEQ multiplex PCR; TCRdb stores in-frame clones only, minus some. The repertoire holds about 12,000 clones, with 65% to 80% as singletons. The ends lost 0 bases at V and 5 bases at J; junction bases unmatched: 13. CDR1 is SGDLS, CDR2 YYNGEE, per germline. This CDR3 has 18 amino acids. This record belongs to a study of OX40 agonist ivuxolimab in advanced cancers. Study-level background: Hepatocellular carcinoma, melanoma, renal cell or head and neck cancer affected the dose-escalation patients.

The sequencing here drew on CD4+ or CD8+ T cells sorted from blood, taken in a trial of the OX40 agonist ivuxolimab. The clonotype originates from an adult with an advanced solid tumor such as melanoma, head and neck, liver or kidney cancer. The genes are TRBV9 and TRBJ2-5; TRBD2 matches 10 bases. The DNA for the CDR3 is TGTGCCAGCAGCGTAGGCCTAGCGGGAGAGCTGTTTGGGGAGACCCAGTACTTC. Its translation: CASSVGLAGELFGETQYF.